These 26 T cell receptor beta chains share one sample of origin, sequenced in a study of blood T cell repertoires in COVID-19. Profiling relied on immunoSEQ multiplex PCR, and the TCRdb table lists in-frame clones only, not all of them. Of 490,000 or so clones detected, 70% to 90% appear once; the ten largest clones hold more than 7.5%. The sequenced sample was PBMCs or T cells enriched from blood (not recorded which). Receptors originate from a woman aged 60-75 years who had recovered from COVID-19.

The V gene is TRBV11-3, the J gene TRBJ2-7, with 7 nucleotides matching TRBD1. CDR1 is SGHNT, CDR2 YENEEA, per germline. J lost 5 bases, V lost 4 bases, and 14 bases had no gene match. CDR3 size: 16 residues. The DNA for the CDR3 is TGTGCCAGCAGCTCAGCCGGGACAGAAGGACGACACGAGCAGTACTTC. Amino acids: CASSSAGTEGRHEQYF.

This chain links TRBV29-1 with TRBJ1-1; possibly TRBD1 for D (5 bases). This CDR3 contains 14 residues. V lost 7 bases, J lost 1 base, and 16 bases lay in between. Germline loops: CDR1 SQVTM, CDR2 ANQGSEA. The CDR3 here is CSAPGGGKNTEAFF. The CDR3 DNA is TGCAGCGCTCCCGGGGGAGGGAAGAACACTGAAGCTTTCTTT.

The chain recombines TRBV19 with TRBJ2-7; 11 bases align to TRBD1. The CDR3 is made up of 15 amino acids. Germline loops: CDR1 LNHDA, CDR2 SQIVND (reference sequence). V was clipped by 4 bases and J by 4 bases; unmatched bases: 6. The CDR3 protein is CASSTAGTGGYEQYF. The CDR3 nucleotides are TGTGCCAGTAGTACGGCCGGGACAGGGGGTTACGAGCAGTACTTC.

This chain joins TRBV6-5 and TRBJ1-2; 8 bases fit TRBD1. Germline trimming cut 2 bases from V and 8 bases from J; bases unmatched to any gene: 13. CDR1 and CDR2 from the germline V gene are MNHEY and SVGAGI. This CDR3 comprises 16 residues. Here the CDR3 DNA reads TGTGCCAGCAGTTACGGGTTGGGTCAGGGGGCAGGAGGCTACACCTTC. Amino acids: CASSYGLGQGAGGYTF.

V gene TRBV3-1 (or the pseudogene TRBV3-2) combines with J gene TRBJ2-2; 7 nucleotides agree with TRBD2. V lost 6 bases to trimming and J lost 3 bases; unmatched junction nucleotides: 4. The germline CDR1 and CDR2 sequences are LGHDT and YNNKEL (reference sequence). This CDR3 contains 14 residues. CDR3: CASSRGRDTGELFF. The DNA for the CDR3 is TGTGCCAGCAGTCGGGGGAGGGACACCGGGGAGCTGTTTTTT.

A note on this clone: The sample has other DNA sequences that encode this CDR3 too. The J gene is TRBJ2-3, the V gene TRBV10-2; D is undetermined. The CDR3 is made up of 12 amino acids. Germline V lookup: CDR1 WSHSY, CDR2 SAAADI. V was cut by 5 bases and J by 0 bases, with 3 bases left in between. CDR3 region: CASSPSTDTQYF. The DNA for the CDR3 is TGCGCCAGCAGTCCTAGCACAGATACGCAGTATTTT.

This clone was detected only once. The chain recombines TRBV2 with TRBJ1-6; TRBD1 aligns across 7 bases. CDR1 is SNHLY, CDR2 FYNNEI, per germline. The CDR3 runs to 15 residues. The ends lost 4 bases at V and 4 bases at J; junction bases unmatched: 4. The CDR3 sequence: CASSVQGGYNSPLHF. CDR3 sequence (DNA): TGTGCCAGCAGTGTTCAGGGGGGATATAATTCACCCCTCCACTTT.

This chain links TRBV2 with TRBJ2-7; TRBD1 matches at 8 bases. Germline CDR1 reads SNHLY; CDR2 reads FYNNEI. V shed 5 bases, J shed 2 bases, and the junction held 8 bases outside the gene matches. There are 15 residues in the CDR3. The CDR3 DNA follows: TGTGCCAGCAGTTCCCAGGACAGGGAACCCTACGAGCAGTACGTC. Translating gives CASSSQDREPYEQYV.

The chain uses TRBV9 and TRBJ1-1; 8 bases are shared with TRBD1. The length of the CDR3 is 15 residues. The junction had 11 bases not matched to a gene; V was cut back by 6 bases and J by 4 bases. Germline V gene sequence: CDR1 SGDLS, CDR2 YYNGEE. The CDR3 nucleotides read TGTGCCAGCACCCCACAGGGGGAACGATTCACTGAAGCTTTCTTT. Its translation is CASTPQGERFTEAFF.

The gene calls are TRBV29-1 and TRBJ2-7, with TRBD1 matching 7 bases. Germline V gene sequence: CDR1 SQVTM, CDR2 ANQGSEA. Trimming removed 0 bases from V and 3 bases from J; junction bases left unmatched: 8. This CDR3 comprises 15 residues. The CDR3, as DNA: TGCAGCGTTGAAGATCGGAGACAGGGTCTCTACGAGCAGTACGTC. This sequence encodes CSVEDRRQGLYEQYV.

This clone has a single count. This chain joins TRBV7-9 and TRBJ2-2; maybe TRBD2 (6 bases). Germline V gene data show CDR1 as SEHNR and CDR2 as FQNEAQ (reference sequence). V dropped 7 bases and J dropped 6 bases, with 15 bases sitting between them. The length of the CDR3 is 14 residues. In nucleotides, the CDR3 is TGTGCCAGCACCCCTGGGGGGTATCCCGGGGAGCTGTTTTTT. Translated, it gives CASTPGGYPGELFF.

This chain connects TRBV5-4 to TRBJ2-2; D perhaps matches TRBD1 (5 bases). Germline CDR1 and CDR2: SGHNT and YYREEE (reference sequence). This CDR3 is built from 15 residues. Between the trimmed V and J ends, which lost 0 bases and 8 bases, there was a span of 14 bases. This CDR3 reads CASSLGAGIVGELFF. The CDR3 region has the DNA TGTGCCAGCAGCTTGGGCGCAGGGATAGTTGGGGAGCTGTTTTTT.

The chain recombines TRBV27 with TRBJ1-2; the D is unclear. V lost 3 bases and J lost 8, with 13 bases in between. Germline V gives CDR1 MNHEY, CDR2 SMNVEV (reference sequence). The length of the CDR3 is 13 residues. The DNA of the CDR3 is TGTGCCAGCAGTTTGACGGGTTCTATGGGCTACACCTTC. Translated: CASSLTGSMGYTF.

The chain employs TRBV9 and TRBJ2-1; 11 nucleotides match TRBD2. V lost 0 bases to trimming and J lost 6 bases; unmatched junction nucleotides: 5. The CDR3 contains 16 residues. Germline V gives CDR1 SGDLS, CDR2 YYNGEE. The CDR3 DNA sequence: TGTGCCAGCAGCGTAGTAGGACTAGCGGGCGTCAATGAGCAGTTCTTC. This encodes CASSVVGLAGVNEQFF.

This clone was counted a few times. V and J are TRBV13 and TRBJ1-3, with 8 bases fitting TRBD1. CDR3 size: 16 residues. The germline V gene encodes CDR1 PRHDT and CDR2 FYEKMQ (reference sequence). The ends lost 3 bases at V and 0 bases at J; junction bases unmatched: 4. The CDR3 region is CASSLGDRTSGNTIYF. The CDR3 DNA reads TGTGCCAGCAGCTTGGGGGACAGGACCTCTGGAAACACCATATATTTT.

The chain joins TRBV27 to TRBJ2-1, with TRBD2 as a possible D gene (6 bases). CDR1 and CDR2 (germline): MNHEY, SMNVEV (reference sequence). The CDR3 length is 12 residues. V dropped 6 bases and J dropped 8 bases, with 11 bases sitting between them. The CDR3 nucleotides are TGTGCCAGCAGCGGAGGAGGGGATGAGCAGTTCTTC. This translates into CASSGGGDEQFF.

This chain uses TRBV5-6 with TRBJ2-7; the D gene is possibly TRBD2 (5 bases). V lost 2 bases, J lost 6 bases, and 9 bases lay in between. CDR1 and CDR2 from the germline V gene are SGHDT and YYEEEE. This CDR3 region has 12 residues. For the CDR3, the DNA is TGTGCCAGCAGCTTCGGGGAATTCGAGCAGTACGTC. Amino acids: CASSFGEFEQYV.

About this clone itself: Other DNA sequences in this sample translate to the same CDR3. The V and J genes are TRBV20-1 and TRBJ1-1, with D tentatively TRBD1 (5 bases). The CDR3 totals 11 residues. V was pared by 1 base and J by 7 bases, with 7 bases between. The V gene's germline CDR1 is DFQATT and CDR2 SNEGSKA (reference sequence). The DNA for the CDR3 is TGCAGTGCTAGAGTGGGGGGTGAAGCTTTCTTT. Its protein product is CSARVGGEAFF.

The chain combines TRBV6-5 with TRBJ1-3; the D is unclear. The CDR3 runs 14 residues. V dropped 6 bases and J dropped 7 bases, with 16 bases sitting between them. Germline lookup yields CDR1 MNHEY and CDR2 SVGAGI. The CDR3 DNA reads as TGTGCCAGCAGGAGGGAGGCTCTAGGGAACACCATATATTTT. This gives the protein CASRREALGNTIYF.

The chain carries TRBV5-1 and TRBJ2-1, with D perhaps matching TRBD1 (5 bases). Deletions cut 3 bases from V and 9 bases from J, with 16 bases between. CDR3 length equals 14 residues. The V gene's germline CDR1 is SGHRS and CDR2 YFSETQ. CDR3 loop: CASSSLDSLGEQFF. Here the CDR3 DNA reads TGCGCCAGCAGCTCCCTAGACAGCCTGGGTGAGCAGTTCTTC.

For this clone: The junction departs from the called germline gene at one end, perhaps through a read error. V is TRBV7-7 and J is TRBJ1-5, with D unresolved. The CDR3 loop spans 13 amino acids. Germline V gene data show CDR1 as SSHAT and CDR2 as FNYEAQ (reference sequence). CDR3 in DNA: TGTGCTAGCAGCTTCGGTAGCAATCAGCCCCAGCATTTT. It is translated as CASSFGSNQPQHF. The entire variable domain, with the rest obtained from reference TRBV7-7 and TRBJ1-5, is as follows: GAGVSQSPRYKVTKRGQDVTLRCDPISSHATLYWYQQALGQGPEFLTYFNYEAQPDKSGLPSDRFSAERPEGSISTLTIQRTEQRDSAMYRCASSFGSNQPQHFGDGTRLSIL.

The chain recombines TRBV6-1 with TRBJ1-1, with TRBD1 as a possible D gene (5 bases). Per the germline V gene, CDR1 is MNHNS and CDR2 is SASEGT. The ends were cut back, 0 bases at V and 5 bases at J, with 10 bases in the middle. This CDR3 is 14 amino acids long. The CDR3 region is CASSEARGGTEAFF. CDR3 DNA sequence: TGTGCCAGCAGTGAAGCTCGCGGGGGGACTGAAGCTTTCTTT.

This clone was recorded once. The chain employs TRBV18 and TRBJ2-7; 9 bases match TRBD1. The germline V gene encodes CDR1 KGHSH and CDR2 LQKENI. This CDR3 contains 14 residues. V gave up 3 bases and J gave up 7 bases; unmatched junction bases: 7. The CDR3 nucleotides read TGTGCCAGCTCACCCTTACAGGGGGCTGGGGAGCAGTACGTC. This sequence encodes CASSPLQGAGEQYV.

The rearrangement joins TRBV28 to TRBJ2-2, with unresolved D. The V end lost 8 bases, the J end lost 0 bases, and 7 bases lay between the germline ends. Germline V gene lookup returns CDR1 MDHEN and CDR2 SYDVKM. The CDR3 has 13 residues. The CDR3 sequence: CASFLANTGELFF. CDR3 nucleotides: TGTGCCAGCTTCCTTGCGAACACCGGGGAGCTGTTTTTT.

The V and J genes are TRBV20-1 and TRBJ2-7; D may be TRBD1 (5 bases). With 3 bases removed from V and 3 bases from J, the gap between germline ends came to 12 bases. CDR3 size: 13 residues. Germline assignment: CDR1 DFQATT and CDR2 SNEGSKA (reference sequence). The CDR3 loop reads CSASLERGYEQYF. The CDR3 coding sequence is TGCAGTGCTAGTTTGGAAAGGGGCTACGAGCAGTACTTC.

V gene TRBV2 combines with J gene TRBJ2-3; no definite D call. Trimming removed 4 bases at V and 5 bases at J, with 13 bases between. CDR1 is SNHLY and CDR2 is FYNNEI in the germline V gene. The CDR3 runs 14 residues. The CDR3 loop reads CASSVLVSGDTQYF. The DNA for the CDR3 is TGTGCCAGCAGTGTTCTTGTGTCAGGAGATACGCAGTATTTT.